This entry is about one T cell receptor beta chain. The antigen remains unidentified. The V gene lost 3 bases and the J gene lost 1 base, with 9 bases spanning the gap. CDR1 and CDR2 (germline): SQVTM, ANQGSEA. This CDR3 has 13 amino acids. Unique molecular identifiers had been added to the TCR beta cDNA libraries. MiXCR was run by TCRdb on the PCR reads, yielding one entry per CDR3 protein. The sample records roughly 400,000 distinct CDR3 sequences, approximately 42% being singletons. The entry originates in a study of post-analysis software for immune sequencing data. Findings and limits, study-wide: Relative to controls, patients had roughly five TRBV segments at higher frequency, with TRBV5-6, TRBV5-1 and TRBV20-1 among these. Pronounced co-clustering by F measure was evident among identically batched samples.

This sequence was found in a girl aged 2 to 9 with multiple sclerosis. Material: blood. The chain uses TRBV29-1 and TRBJ1-1; tentative D call: TRBD1 (6 bases). CDR3 region: CSVDGRGNTEAFF. The CDR3 nucleotides read TGCAGCGTTGATGGCAGGGGGAACACTGAAGCTTTCTTT. Using reference TRBV29-1 and TRBJ1-1 for the parts outside the CDR3, the full variable domain is SAVISQKPSRDICQRGTSLTIQCQVDSQVTMMFWYRQQPGQSLTLIATANQGSEATYESGFVIDKFPISRPNLTFSTLTVSNMSPEDSSIYLCSVDGRGNTEAFFGQGTRLTVV.